Listed below are T cell receptor beta chains from one sample, sequenced in a study of response to subunit inactivated influenza vaccine. MiXCR, run by TCRdb on the RT-PCR reads, gives a single entry per CDR3 protein. The table includes about 300,000 distinct CDR3 sequences, about 20% detected once. Material: PBMCs from blood, obtained about 20 months after vaccination. The receptors derive from a man between 50 and 69 years old who received an inactivated influenza vaccine. CDR3s include the opening cysteine and the closing phenylalanine or tryptophan. The order of the fields is D gene, J gene, clone size, V gene, CDR3 DNA, CDR3 protein. The D gene is left open where the match is weak. Rows may omit the clone size; those that give it use once, few, many or a size class.

TRBD1	TRBJ1-5	.	TRBV6-2/TRBV6-3	TGTGCCAGCAGAACTACCCGGGGCAGGGGGCAAGTAGCCAATCAGCCCCAGCATTTT	CASRTTRGRGQVANQPQHF
.	TRBJ2-3	few	TRBV29-1	TGCAGCGTTGAAGGTGGCACAGATACGCAGTATTTT	CSVEGGTDTQYF
.	TRBJ2-5	few	TRBV7-7	TGTGCCAGCAGCCCCGCTGCGGTTGGGATCGTATCTCTAGAAGAGACCCAGTACTTC	CASSPAAVGIVSLEETQYF
TRBD1	TRBJ2-4	few	TRBV12-3/TRBV12-4	TGTGCCAGCAGCCCGGACAGGGGGTCTCTCAAAAACATTCAGTACTTC	CASSPDRGSLKNIQYF
TRBD1	TRBJ2-3	.	TRBV5-1	TGCGCCAGCAGCCCCGGACAGGGGGCGCAAGATACGCAGTATTTT	CASSPGQGAQDTQYF
.	TRBJ2-3	.	TRBV5-1	TGCGCCAGCAGCCCGGAAGGGAGTACAGATACGCAGTATTTT	CASSPEGSTDTQYF
.	TRBJ2-3	.	TRBV7-3	TGTGCCAGCAGCTTAACAACAGGGACTATGAGTACAGATACGCAGTATTTT	CASSLTTGTMSTDTQYF
.	TRBJ1-2	few	TRBV27	TGTGCCAGCAGTTACGGTGGGGCAGGCTCCTATTATGGCTACACCTTC	CASSYGGAGSYYGYTF
TRBD1	TRBJ1-1	.	TRBV9	TGTGCCAGCAGCGTAGAGGACAGGGACACTGAAGCTTTCTTT	CASSVEDRDTEAFF
.	TRBJ1-1	many	TRBV15	TGTGCCACCAGCAGAGGGGTGCACGAGGGAAACACTGAAGCTTTCTTT	CATSRGVHEGNTEAFF
.	TRBJ1-2	many	TRBV12-3/TRBV12-4	TGTGCCAGCAGTTCAGTATTGGGGACCTATGGCTACACCTTC	CASSSVLGTYGYTF
TRBD1	TRBJ2-2	.	TRBV12-3/TRBV12-4	TGTGCCAGCAGTAATGACAGGGGGCGTCGATCCACCGGGGAGCTGTTTTTT	CASSNDRGRRSTGELFF
.	TRBJ2-7	.	TRBV2	TGTGCCAGCAGTGACTCGGGATCAAGCACCCCATTTGAGCAGTACTTC	CASSDSGSSTPFEQYF
TRBD1	TRBJ1-1	many	TRBV12-3/TRBV12-4	TGTGCCAGCAGACCGGGACAGGGTTACACTGAAGCTTTCTTT	CASRPGQGYTEAFF
.	TRBJ1-2	many	TRBV2	TGTGCCAGCAGTTCTAAGCCCCACACCTTC	CASSSKPHTF
TRBD2	TRBJ2-3	.	TRBV20-1	TGCAGTGCTAGAGACTCCCTAGCGGGGGGTCCCCCAGATACGCAGTATTTT	CSARDSLAGGPPDTQYF
.	TRBJ2-1	few	TRBV4-3	TGCGCCAGCAGCCAAGCACTAGGCTCTGAGCAGTTCTTC	CASSQALGSEQFF
.	TRBJ2-4	few	TRBV4-2	TGTGCCAGCAGCCAAGGGGCTGTCAAAAACATTCAGTACTTC	CASSQGAVKNIQYF
TRBD1	TRBJ2-7	once	TRBV5-1	TGCGCCAGCAGCCTTCGGACAGGGGCCGGGGCCTACGAGCAGTACTTC	CASSLRTGAGAYEQYF
.	TRBJ1-3	few	TRBV7-6	TGTGCCAGCAGCTCCTCCGGGACCGCTGGAAACACCATATATTTT	CASSSSGTAGNTIYF
.	TRBJ2-7	.	TRBV10-3	TGTGCCATCAACCCCGGGCCCTCCTACGAGCAGTACTTC	CAINPGPSYEQYF
.	TRBJ1-1	many	TRBV1	TGCACCAGCAGCCAAGATGCCCACCTGAACACTGAAGCTTTCTTT	CTSSQDAHLNTEAFF
.	TRBJ2-3	.	TRBV5-6	TGTGCCAGCAGCTTGTTACTACTTAGCACAGATACGCAGTATTTT	CASSLLLLSTDTQYF
.	TRBJ1-2	many	TRBV4-3	TGCGCCAGCAGCCTGACTGGGGCTAACTATGGCTACACCTTC	CASSLTGANYGYTF
.	TRBJ2-5	few	TRBV7-2	TGTGCCAGCAGCTTAGGGCTAGAGACCCAGTACTTC	CASSLGLETQYF
.	TRBJ1-2	many	TRBV20-1	TGCAGTGCTAGCCGGGGGTATGGCTACACCTTC	CSASRGYGYTF
.	TRBJ2-7	.	TRBV28	TGTGCCAGCAGATCGGTCAGCGGCTACGAGCAGTACTTC	CASRSVSGYEQYF
TRBD2	TRBJ2-3	.	TRBV7-9	TGTGCCAGCAGCCCCCGGGGGGTCCGATACACAGATACGCAGTATTTT	CASSPRGVRYTDTQYF
.	TRBJ2-4	few	TRBV5-1	TGCGCCAGCAGCTTGGAATGGGGAATGAACATTCAGTACTTC	CASSLEWGMNIQYF
.	TRBJ2-3	.	TRBV20-1	TGCAGTGCTAAAGAAGGGGCGGGGACGCAGTATTTT	CSAKEGAGTQYF
.	TRBJ2-5	many	TRBV5-6	TGTGCCAGCAGCTTGCTAGCCGAGGGAACCCAGTACTTC	CASSLLAEGTQYF
.	TRBJ2-3	.	TRBV4-3	TGCGCCAGCAGCCAAGATACCCCTGGGGGAGATACGCAGTATTTT	CASSQDTPGGDTQYF
TRBD1	TRBJ2-3	.	TRBV13	TGTGCCAGCAGCTTAGTGCGGGACAGGGGTTCCCCCACAGATACGCAGTATTTT	CASSLVRDRGSPTDTQYF